This TCR beta chain was observed in a study of T cell repertoires in ileal Crohn's disease. Across the whole study: All patients had surgery for stricturing (about 60%) or penetrating (around 39%) disease. Postoperative therapy was given to about half: around 12 thiopurines, 18 anti-TNF agents. Biopsies of the neoterminal ileum at postoperative colonoscopy form M6 samples.

V was cut by 1 base and J by 3 bases, with 12 bases left in between. In germline, CDR1 is MNHNS, CDR2 SASEGT. CDR3 length: 15 amino acids. TCRB immunosequencing input was roughly 500 nanograms of biopsy DNA per sample. Profiling relied on immunoSEQ multiplex PCR, and the TCRdb table lists in-frame clones only, not all of them. The sample shows approximately 3,000 clones, about 86% of them seen only once. The time point: neoterminal ileum biopsy at postoperative endoscopy, about 6 months after surgery. Material: ileal tissue. The TCR comes from an adult with Crohn's disease. V usage is TRBV6-1 and J usage is TRBJ1-1, with D hard to call. DNA for the CDR3: TGTGCCAGCAGTGAAGGACCCTGGGGAGACACTGAAGCTTTCTTT. Translating it yields CASSEGPWGDTEAFF.